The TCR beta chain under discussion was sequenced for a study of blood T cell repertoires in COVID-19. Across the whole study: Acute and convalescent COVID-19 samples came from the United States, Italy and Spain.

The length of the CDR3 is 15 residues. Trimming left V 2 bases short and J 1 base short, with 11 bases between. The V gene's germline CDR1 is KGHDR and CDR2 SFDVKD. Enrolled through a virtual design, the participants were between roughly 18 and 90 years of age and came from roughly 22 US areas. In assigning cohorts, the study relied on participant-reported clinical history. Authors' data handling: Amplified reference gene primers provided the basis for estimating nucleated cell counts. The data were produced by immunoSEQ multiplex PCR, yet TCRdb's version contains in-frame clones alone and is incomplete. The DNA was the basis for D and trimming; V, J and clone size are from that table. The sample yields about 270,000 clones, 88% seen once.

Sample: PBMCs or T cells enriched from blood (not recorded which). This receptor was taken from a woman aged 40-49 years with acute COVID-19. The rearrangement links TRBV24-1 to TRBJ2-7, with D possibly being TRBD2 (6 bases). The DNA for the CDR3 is TGTGCCACCAGTGATTCGGGGCGGGGATCCTACGAGCAGTACTTC. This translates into CATSDSGRGSYEQYF.